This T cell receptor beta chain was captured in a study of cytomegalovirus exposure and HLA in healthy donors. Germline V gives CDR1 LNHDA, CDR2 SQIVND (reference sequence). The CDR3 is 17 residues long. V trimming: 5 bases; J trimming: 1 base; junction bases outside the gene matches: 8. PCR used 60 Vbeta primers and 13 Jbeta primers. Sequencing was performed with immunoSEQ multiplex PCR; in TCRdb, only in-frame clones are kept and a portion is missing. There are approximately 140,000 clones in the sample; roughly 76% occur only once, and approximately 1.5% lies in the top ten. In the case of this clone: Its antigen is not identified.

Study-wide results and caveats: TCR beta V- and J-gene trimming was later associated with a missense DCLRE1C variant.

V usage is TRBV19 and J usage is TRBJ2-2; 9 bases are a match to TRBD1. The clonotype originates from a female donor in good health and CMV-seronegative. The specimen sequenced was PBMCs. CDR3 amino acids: CASSLQGAPLNTGELFF. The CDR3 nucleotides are TGTGCCAGTAGTCTACAGGGGGCACCACTGAACACCGGGGAGCTGTTTTTT.